This TCR beta chain derives from a study of blood T cell repertoires in COVID-19. Study summary: COVID-19 samples collected from the United States, Italy and Spain covered acute and convalescent phases. PBMCs, B-cell-depleted T cells, or T cells provided the cDNA or gDNA that made up the material.

In the authors' methods: It was from reference gene primer amplification that nucleated cell counts were estimated. Here immunoSEQ multiplex PCR was the method, and the copy in TCRdb shows in-frame clones only, minus some. That table gives V, J and clone size, and the DNA gave D and trimming. The table includes over 50,000 clones, approximately 87% detected once. The germline V and J ends were trimmed by 3 bases and 3 bases, with 17 bases remaining between them. Looked up from germline, CDR1 is LGHNA and CDR2 is YSLEER. The CDR3 has 16 amino acids. This rearrangement joins TRBV4-3 to TRBJ1-2; D may be TRBD1 (6 bases). This clonotype originated in a man aged 60 to 75 with acute or convalescent COVID-19. Input material: peripheral blood. The CDR3 nucleotides read TGCGCCAGCAGCCAGGGAGGGGGGGCGCGGGACTATGGCTACACCTTC. It yields the protein CASSQGGGARDYGYTF.